The T cell receptor beta chain described here comes from a study of control samples from healthy donors and cancer patients. Looked up from germline, CDR1 is LGHDT and CDR2 is YNNKEL (reference sequence). Trimming cost V 1 base and J 2 bases, with 6 bases left between them. The CDR3 covers 14 residues. Profiled with immunoSEQ multiplex PCR; TCRdb holds only in-frame clones, not every one. The sample records around 84,000 clones, 84% being singletons. The genes are TRBV3-1 (or the pseudogene TRBV3-2) and TRBJ1-5; D not certain. Sequenced material: PBMCs. The sequence derives from a man aged 55-75 years with head and neck cancer. The DNA for the CDR3 is TGTGCCAGCAGCCAAGGGTACGGCAATCAGCCCCAGCATTTT. This translates into CASSQGYGNQPQHF.